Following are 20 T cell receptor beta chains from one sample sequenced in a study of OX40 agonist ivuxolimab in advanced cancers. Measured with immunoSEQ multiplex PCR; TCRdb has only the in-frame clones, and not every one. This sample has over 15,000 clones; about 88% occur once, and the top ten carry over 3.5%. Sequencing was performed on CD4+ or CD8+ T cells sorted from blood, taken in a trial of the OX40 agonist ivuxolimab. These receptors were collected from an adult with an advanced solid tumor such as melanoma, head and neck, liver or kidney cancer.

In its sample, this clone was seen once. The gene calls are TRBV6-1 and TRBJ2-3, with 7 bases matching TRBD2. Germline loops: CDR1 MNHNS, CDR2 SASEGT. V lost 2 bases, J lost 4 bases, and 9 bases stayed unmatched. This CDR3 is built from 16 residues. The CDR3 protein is CASSELPAGRADTQYF. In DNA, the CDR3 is TGTGCCAGCAGTGAACTCCCAGCGGGAAGGGCAGATACGCAGTATTTT.

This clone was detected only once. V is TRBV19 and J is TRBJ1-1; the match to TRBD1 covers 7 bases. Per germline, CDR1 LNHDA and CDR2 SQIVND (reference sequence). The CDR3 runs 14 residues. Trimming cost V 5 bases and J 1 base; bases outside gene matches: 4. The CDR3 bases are TGTGCCAGTAGTGCTTACAGGGGGAACACTGAAGCTTTCTTT. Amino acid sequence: CASSAYRGNTEAFF. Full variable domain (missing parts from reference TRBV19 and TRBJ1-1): DGGITQSPKYLFRKEGQNVTLSCEQNLNHDAMYWYRQDPGQGLRLIYYSQIVNDFQKGDIAEGYSVSREKKESFPLTVTSAQKNPTAFYLCASSAYRGNTEAFFGQGTRLTVV.

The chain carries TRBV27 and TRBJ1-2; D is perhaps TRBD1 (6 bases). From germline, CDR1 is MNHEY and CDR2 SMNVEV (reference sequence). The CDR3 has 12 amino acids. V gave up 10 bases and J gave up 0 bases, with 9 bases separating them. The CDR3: CATRQANYGYTF. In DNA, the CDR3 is TGTGCCACCCGACAGGCTAACTATGGCTACACCTTC.

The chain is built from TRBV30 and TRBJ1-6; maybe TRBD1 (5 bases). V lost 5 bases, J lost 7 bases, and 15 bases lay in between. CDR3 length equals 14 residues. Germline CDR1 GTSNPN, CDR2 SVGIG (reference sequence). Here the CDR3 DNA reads TGTGCCTGGGTCCGGGACGTAGGAAATTCACCCCTCCACTTT. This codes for CAWVRDVGNSPLHF.

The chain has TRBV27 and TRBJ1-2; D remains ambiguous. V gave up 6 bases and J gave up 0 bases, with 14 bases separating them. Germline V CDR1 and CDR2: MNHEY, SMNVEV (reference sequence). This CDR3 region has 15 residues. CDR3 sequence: CASRETDGANYGYTF. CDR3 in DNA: TGTGCCAGCAGAGAAACGGACGGAGCTAACTATGGCTACACCTTC.

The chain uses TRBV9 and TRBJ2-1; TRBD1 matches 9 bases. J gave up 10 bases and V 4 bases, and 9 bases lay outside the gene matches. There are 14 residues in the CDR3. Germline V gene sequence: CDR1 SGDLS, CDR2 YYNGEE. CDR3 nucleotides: TGTGCCAGCAGCCCTCGACAGGGGGGGAACGAGCAGTTCTTC. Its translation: CASSPRQGGNEQFF.

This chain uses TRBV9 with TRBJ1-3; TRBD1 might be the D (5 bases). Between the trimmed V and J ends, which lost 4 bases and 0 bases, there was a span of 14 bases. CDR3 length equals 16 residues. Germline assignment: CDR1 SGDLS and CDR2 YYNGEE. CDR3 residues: CASSPQLGGSGNTIYF. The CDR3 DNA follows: TGTGCCAGCAGCCCTCAATTGGGGGGCTCTGGAAACACCATATATTTT.

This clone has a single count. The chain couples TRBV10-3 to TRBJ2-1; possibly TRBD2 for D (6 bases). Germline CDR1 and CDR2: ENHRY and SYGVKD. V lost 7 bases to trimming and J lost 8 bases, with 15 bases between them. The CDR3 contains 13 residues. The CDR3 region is CAITGQEGYEQFF. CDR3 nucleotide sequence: TGTGCCATCACGGGGCAGGAGGGATATGAGCAGTTCTTC.

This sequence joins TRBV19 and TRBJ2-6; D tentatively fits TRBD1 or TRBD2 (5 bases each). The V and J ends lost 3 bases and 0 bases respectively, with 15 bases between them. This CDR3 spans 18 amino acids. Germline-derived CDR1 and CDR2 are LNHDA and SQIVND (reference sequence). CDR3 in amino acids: CASSMGWGRHSGANVLTF. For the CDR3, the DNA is TGTGCCAGTAGTATGGGATGGGGACGGCACTCTGGGGCCAACGTCCTGACTTTC.

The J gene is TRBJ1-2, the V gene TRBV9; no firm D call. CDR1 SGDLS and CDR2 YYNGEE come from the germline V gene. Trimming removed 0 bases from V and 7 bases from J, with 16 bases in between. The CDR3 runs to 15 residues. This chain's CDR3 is CASSVGESEAGGYTF. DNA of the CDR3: TGTGCCAGCAGCGTAGGCGAGTCAGAAGCGGGTGGCTACACCTTC.

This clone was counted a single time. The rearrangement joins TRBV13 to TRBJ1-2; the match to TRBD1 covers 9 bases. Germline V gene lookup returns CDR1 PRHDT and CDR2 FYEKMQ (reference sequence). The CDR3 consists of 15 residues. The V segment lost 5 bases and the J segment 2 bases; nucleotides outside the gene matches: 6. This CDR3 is CASSIQGARNYGYTF. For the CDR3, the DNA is TGTGCCAGCAGCATACAGGGGGCTAGGAACTATGGCTACACCTTC. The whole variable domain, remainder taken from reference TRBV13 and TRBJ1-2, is AAGVIQSPRHLIKEKRETATLKCYPIPRHDTVYWYQQGPGQDPQFLISFYEKMQSDKGSIPDRFSAQQFSDYHSELNMSSLELGDSALYFCASSIQGARNYGYTFGSGTRLTVV.

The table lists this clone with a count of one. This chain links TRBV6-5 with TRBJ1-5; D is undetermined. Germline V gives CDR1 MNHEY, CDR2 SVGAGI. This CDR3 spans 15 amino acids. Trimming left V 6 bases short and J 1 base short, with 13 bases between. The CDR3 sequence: CASRSGSGSNQPQHF. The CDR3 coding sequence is TGTGCCAGCAGATCAGGATCCGGAAGCAATCAGCCCCAGCATTTT.

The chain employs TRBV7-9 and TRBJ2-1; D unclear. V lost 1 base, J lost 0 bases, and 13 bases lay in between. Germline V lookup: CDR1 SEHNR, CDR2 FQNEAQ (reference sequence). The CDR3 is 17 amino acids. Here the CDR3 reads CASSLGIATSSYNEQFF. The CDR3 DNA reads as TGTGCCAGCAGCTTAGGAATTGCGACAAGCTCCTACAATGAGCAGTTCTTC.

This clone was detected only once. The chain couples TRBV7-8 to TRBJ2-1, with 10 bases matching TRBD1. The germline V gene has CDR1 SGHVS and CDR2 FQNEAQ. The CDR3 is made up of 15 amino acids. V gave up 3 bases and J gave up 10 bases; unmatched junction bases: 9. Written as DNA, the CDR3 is TGTGCCAGCAGCTTCCGGGACAGGGGATCGAGCGAGCAGTTCTTC. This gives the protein CASSFRDRGSSEQFF. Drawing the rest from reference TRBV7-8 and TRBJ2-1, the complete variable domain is GAGVSQSPRYKVAKRGQDVALRCDPISGHVSLFWYQQALGQGPEFLTYFQNEAQLDKSGLPSDRFFAERPEGSVSTLKIQRTQQEDSAVYLCASSFRDRGSSEQFFGPGTRLTVL.

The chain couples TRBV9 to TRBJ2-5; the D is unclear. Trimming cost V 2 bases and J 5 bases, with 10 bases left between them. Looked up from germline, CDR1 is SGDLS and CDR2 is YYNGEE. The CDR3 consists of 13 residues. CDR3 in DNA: TGTGCCAGCAGCGTCCGACTGGGGGAGACCCAGTACTTC. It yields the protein CASSVRLGETQYF.

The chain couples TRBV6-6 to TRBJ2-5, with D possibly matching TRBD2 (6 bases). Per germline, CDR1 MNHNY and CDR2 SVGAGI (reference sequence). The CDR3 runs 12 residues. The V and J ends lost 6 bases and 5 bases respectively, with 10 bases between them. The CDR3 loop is CASSPGRETQYF. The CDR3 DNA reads TGTGCCAGCAGCCCAGGGAGGGAGACCCAGTACTTC.

The CDR3 region is CASSPPRAGTTDTQYF. The CDR3 coding sequence is TGTGCCAGCAGTCCACCCCGGGCCGGTACCACAGATACGCAGTATTTT. The chain recombines TRBV5-5 with TRBJ2-3; no clear D. The CDR3 is 16 amino acids. Trimming removed 5 bases at V and 2 bases at J, with 18 bases between. Per germline, CDR1 SGHKS and CDR2 YYEKEE (reference sequence).

CDR3 in amino acids: CASSHRDRDPYEQYF. Written as DNA, the CDR3 is TGTGCCAGCAGCCACCGGGACAGGGACCCCTACGAGCAGTACTTC. V and J are TRBV7-9 and TRBJ2-7, with 9 bases matching TRBD1. The CDR3 totals 15 residues. Trimming at V came to 5 bases and at J to 2 bases, leaving 7 bases not matched to a gene. CDR1 is SEHNR and CDR2 is FQNEAQ in the germline V gene (reference sequence).

The CDR3 bases are TGTGCCAGCAGCTTATTGGGGACGGGACACACCGGGGAGCTGTTTTTT. Protein sequence: CASSLLGTGHTGELFF. The chain links TRBV7-3 to TRBJ2-2, with D perhaps being TRBD1 or TRBD2 (5 bases each). Trimming took off 2 bases at V and 3 bases at J, with 13 bases between the two ends. The germline V gene encodes CDR1 SGHTA and CDR2 FQGTGA. The CDR3 is made up of 16 amino acids.

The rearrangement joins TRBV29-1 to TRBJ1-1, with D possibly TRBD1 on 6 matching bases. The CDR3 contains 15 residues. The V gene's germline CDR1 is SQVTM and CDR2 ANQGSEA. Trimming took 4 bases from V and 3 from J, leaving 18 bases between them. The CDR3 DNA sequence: TGCAGCGTTGCGGCAATCAGGGGTATGGACACTGAAGCTTTCTTT. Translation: CSVAAIRGMDTEAFF.